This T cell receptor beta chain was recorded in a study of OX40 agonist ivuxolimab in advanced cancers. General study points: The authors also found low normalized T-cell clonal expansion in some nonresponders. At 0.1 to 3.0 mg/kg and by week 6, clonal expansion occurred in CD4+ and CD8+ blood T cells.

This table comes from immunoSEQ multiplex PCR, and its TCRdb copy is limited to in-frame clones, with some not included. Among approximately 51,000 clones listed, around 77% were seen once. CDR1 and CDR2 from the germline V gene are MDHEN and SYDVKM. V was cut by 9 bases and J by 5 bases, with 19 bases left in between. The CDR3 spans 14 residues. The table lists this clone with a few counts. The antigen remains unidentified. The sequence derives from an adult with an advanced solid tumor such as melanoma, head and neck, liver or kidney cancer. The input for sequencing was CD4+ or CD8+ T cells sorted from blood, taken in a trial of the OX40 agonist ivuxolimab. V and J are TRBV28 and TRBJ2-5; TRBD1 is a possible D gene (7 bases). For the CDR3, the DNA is TGTGCCAGGGCGGGACAGAACTCGATGGAGACCCAGTACTTC. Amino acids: CARAGQNSMETQYF.